A single sample gave rise to the 30 T cell receptor beta chains below, sequenced in a study of blood T cell repertoires in COVID-19. Some clones are missing from TCRdb's copy, which holds only in-frame ones; the method was immunoSEQ multiplex PCR. The sample lists some 320,000 clones; 90% were seen once. Specimen: PBMCs or T cells enriched from blood (not recorded which). These receptors came from a woman aged 25-40 years who had been exposed to COVID-19.

This rearrangement joins TRBV4-1 to TRBJ2-4; TRBD1 agrees at 7 bases. After removal of 2 bases from V and 9 bases from J, the junction contained 7 bases not matched to a gene. Germline CDR1 MGHRA, CDR2 YSYEKL. CDR3 size: 14 residues. The CDR3 protein is CASSQTDRAGIQYF. The CDR3 DNA follows: TGCGCCAGCAGCCAAACCGACAGGGCTGGCATTCAGTACTTC.

The table lists this clone with a count of one. J is TRBJ2-5 and V is TRBV7-9; the D gene is possibly TRBD2 (6 bases). V gave up 4 bases and J gave up 6 bases, with 12 bases separating them. The V gene's germline CDR1 is SEHNR and CDR2 FQNEAQ (reference sequence). The CDR3 is 13 residues long. CDR3 protein: CASSWGDRKTQYF. CDR3 DNA sequence: TGTGCCAGCAGCTGGGGGGACCGAAAGACCCAGTACTTC.

V gene TRBV2 combines with J gene TRBJ1-6; 7 nucleotides line up with TRBD1. In germline, CDR1 is SNHLY, CDR2 FYNNEI. V trimming: 6 bases; J trimming: 9 bases; junction bases outside the gene matches: 11. CDR3 length: 15 amino acids. CDR3 in DNA: TGTGCCAGCAGAGGGGGGACAGAATCCGCTTCACCCCTCCACTTT. It is translated as CASRGGTESASPLHF.

This chain uses TRBV9 with TRBJ2-2; TRBD2 matches 15 bases. Trimming removed 3 bases from V and 7 bases from J; junction bases left unmatched: 7. The CDR3 sequence is 17 residues long. CDR1 is SGDLS, CDR2 YYNGEE, per germline. The CDR3 loop is CASSAGLAGGQGGELFF. CDR3 in DNA: TGTGCCAGCAGCGCGGGACTAGCGGGGGGCCAGGGCGGGGAGCTGTTTTTT.

CDR3 DNA sequence: TGTGCCAGCAGCGTAGGATCAGGGACTCATGGAAACACCATATATTTT. Protein product: CASSVGSGTHGNTIYF. V is TRBV9 and J is TRBJ1-3; a weak D match, TRBD1 (5 bases). This CDR3 comprises 16 residues. Germline V gene data show CDR1 as SGDLS and CDR2 as YYNGEE. Trimming cost V 0 bases and J 3 bases, with 13 bases left between them.

J is TRBJ2-7 and V is TRBV7-9; 9 positions match TRBD1. The germline V gene has CDR1 SEHNR and CDR2 FQNEAQ (reference sequence). V lost 0 bases and J lost 1; bases outside the gene matches: 1. This CDR3 is built from 15 residues. This chain's CDR3 is CASSLAGTGSYEQYF. CDR3 DNA: TGTGCCAGCAGCTTAGCCGGGACAGGGTCCTACGAGCAGTACTTC.

This rearrangement joins TRBV7-6 to TRBJ2-1; tentatively, D is TRBD2 (5 bases). CDR1 SGHVS and CDR2 FNYEAQ come from the germline V gene. This CDR3 contains 15 residues. The germline V and J ends were trimmed by 5 bases and 9 bases, with 20 bases remaining between them. The DNA for the CDR3 is TGTGCCAGCAGCATAGACTATCAAGTTTCTGGTGAGCAGTTCTTC. Translating gives CASSIDYQVSGEQFF.

As for this clone: Other DNA sequences in this specimen translate into the identical CDR3. The genes are TRBV7-2 and TRBJ1-1, with D possibly TRBD1 on 5 matching bases. This CDR3 region has 13 residues. Germline V gives CDR1 SGHTA, CDR2 FQGNSA. The ends were cut back, 4 bases at V and 1 base at J, with 7 bases in the middle. The CDR3 nucleotides are TGTGCCAGCAGCTCCCAGGGGAACACTGAAGCTTTCTTT. This gives the protein CASSSQGNTEAFF.

The V gene is TRBV7-8, the J gene TRBJ1-3; 7 positions match TRBD1. This CDR3 has 18 residues. CDR1 and CDR2 (germline): SGHVS, FQNEAQ. The V gene end was trimmed by 2 bases and the J gene end by 0 bases; junction bases not matched to a gene: 10. The CDR3 sequence: CASSLRGRRQTSGNTIYF. The CDR3, as DNA: TGTGCCAGCAGCTTAAGGGGGCGCAGGCAGACCTCTGGAAACACCATATATTTT.

The chain employs TRBV7-2 and TRBJ2-3, with 10 nucleotides matching TRBD2. CDR3 length equals 15 residues. The J segment lost 5 bases and the V segment lost 5 bases, leaving 7 bases of the junction unmatched. From germline, CDR1 is SGHTA and CDR2 FQGNSA. As DNA, the CDR3 is TGTGCCAGCAGCCCTATAGCGGGGGGTAGAGATACGCAGTATTTT. Encoded protein: CASSPIAGGRDTQYF. Variable domain in full (rest from reference TRBV7-2 and TRBJ2-3): GAGVSQSPSNKVTEKGKDVELRCDPISGHTALYWYRQSLGQGLEFLIYFQGNSAPDKSGLPSDRFSAERTGGSVSTLTIQRTQQEDSAVYLCASSPIAGGRDTQYFGPGTRLTVL.

V usage is TRBV6-5 and J usage is TRBJ1-1; D is possibly TRBD1 (6 bases). Germline loops: CDR1 MNHEY, CDR2 SVGAGI. V shed 4 bases and J shed 9 bases, with 12 bases lying between them. The CDR3 totals 12 residues. The CDR3 sequence: CASSWGGGKAFF. CDR3 bases: TGTGCCAGCAGTTGGGGAGGGGGTAAAGCTTTCTTT.

The genes are TRBV3-1 (or the pseudogene TRBV3-2) and TRBJ1-4; D possibly corresponds to TRBD1 (5 bases). CDR1 and CDR2 (germline): LGHDT, YNNKEL (reference sequence). This CDR3 comprises 15 residues. V lost 3 bases and J 0 bases, leaving 8 bases between the germline ends. Written as DNA, the CDR3 is TGTGCCAGCAGCCACGGGGGGGCAACTAATGAAAAACTGTTTTTT. The encoded protein is CASSHGGATNEKLFF.

The chain links TRBV5-1 to TRBJ2-3; 7 bases map to TRBD1. Germline CDR1 SGHRS, CDR2 YFSETQ. V gave up 5 bases and J gave up 1 base; unmatched junction bases: 1. There are 13 residues in the CDR3. The CDR3 nucleotides read TGCGCCAGCAGGCAGGGGGGCACAGATACGCAGTATTTT. Its translation: CASRQGGTDTQYF.

The chain combines TRBV27 with TRBJ2-7, with D tentatively TRBD1 (5 bases). With 0 bases removed from V and 2 bases from J, the gap between germline ends came to 14 bases. The V gene's germline CDR1 is MNHEY and CDR2 SMNVEV (reference sequence). The CDR3 sequence is 16 residues long. The CDR3 DNA sequence: TGTGCCAGCAGTTTATCCCTGTCGACAGTTGCCTACGAGCAGTACTTC. Its translation: CASSLSLSTVAYEQYF.

This chain connects TRBV7-3 to TRBJ2-5; the match to TRBD2 covers 9 bases. V lost 6 bases and J lost 4; bases outside the gene matches: 6. The V gene's germline CDR1 is SGHTA and CDR2 FQGTGA. The CDR3 covers 14 residues. The CDR3 protein is CASSAGGPGETQYF. The CDR3 region has the DNA TGTGCCAGCAGTGCGGGGGGGCCGGGAGAGACCCAGTACTTC.

The chain recombines TRBV18 with TRBJ1-3; TRBD1 agrees at 7 bases. Germline loops: CDR1 KGHSH, CDR2 LQKENI. Trimming at V came to 3 bases and at J to 0 bases, leaving 8 bases not matched to a gene. There are 17 residues in the CDR3. This chain's CDR3 is CASSPRTGLSSGNTIYF. CDR3 in DNA: TGTGCCAGCTCACCTAGGACAGGACTAAGCTCTGGAAACACCATATATTTT.

This chain joins TRBV5-1 and TRBJ2-7, with TRBD2 matching over 10 bases. Germline CDR1 SGHRS, CDR2 YFSETQ. This CDR3 has 15 amino acids. J was trimmed by 0 bases and V by 7 bases; bases with no gene match: 7. The CDR3, as DNA: TGCGCCAGCGGAAATAGCGGGGGGACCTCCTACGAGCAGTACTTC. Translating gives CASGNSGGTSYEQYF.

Concerning this clone itself: At one boundary the junction diverges from the germline segment, which might be a read error. This rearrangement joins TRBV6-5 to TRBJ2-1, with TRBD2 identical over 8 bases. The CDR3 is 14 amino acids. CDR1 is MNHEY, CDR2 SVGAGI, per germline. CDR3 residues: CASSYGGVHNEQFF. CDR3 nucleotide sequence: TGTGCCAGTAGTTACGGGGGGGTTCACAATGAGCAGTTCTTC.

The V and J genes are TRBV13 and TRBJ1-2; D is perhaps TRBD1 (5 bases). The CDR3 has 13 amino acids. V was trimmed by 1 base and J by 3 bases, leaving 6 bases between them. CDR1 PRHDT and CDR2 FYEKMQ come from the germline V gene (reference sequence). The CDR3 DNA reads as TGTGCCAGCAGCTTAGCGGGGGACTATGGCTACACCTTC. Its translation: CASSLAGDYGYTF.

This chain connects TRBV27 to TRBJ1-6; possibly TRBD1 for D (5 bases). Looked up from germline, CDR1 is MNHEY and CDR2 is SMNVEV (reference sequence). The CDR3 is made up of 18 amino acids. V was shortened by 0 bases and J by 5 bases, with 17 bases between the two germline ends. The CDR3 bases are TGTGCCAGCAGTTTATCCTTCAGAGGTGCGGGGGATAATTCACCCCTCCACTTT. This sequence encodes CASSLSFRGAGDNSPLHF.

The genes are TRBV5-1 and TRBJ1-1; possible D gene TRBD1, 6 bases. The V gene's germline CDR1 is SGHRS and CDR2 YFSETQ. Trimming left V 6 bases short and J 0 bases short, with 15 bases between. This CDR3 region has 15 residues. In DNA, the CDR3 is TGCGCCAGCACCCCACAGGGTCCGATGAACACTGAAGCTTTCTTT. Translation gives CASTPQGPMNTEAFF. Together with reference TRBV5-1 and TRBJ1-1, the CDR3 gives the full variable domain: KAGVTQTPRYLIKTRGQQVTLSCSPISGHRSVSWYQQTPGQGLQFLFEYFSETQRNKGNFPGRFSGRQFSNSRSEMNVSTLELGDSALYLCASTPQGPMNTEAFFGQGTRLTVV.

This chain joins TRBV6-5 and TRBJ2-7; tentative D call: TRBD1 (7 bases). V was clipped by 8 bases and J by 0 bases, with 17 bases between them. Germline V lookup: CDR1 MNHEY, CDR2 SVGAGI. The CDR3 is 15 residues long. The CDR3 protein is CASEGAGKDSYEQYF. CDR3 nucleotide sequence: TGTGCCAGCGAGGGGGCGGGGAAGGACTCCTACGAGCAGTACTTC.

The chain carries TRBV30 and TRBJ1-1, with no clear D. The V end was cut by 0 bases, the J end by 1 base, with 6 bases between. In germline, CDR1 is GTSNPN, CDR2 SVGIG (reference sequence). This CDR3 region has 13 residues. DNA of the CDR3: TGTGCCTGGAGTGTAACACCGAACACTGAAGCTTTCTTT. The encoded protein is CAWSVTPNTEAFF. Supplemented by reference TRBV30 and TRBJ1-1, the full variable domain reads SQTIHQWPATLVQPVGSPLSLECTVEGTSNPNLYWYRQAAGRGLQLLFYSVGIGQISSEVPQNLSASRPQDRQFILSSKKLLLSDSGFYLCAWSVTPNTEAFFGQGTRLTVV.

The rearrangement uses TRBV10-3 and TRBJ2-7, with 10 positions matching TRBD2. The germline gives CDR1 ENHRY, CDR2 SYGVKD. The CDR3 has 17 amino acids. J gave up 2 bases and V 0 bases, and 7 bases lay outside the gene matches. The CDR3 reads CAISESGVAGGPYEQYF. In DNA, the CDR3 is TGTGCCATCAGTGAGTCCGGGGTAGCGGGGGGCCCCTACGAGCAGTACTTC.

J is TRBJ1-6 and V is TRBV5-4, with 8 bases lining up with TRBD1. The germline V gene has CDR1 SGHNT and CDR2 YYREEE (reference sequence). Unmatched junction bases numbered 10, after V lost 4 bases and J lost 7 bases. CDR3 length equals 16 residues. CDR3 loop: CASSRPGQGRNSPLHF. DNA of the CDR3: TGTGCCAGCAGCAGACCCGGACAGGGTAGGAATTCACCCCTCCACTTT. Combining the CDR3 with reference TRBV5-4 and TRBJ1-6 gives the whole variable domain ETGVTQSPTHLIKTRGQQVTLRCSSQSGHNTVSWYQQALGQGPQFIFQYYREEENGRGNFPPRFSGLQFPNYSSELNVNALELDDSALYLCASSRPGQGRNSPLHFGNGTRLTVT.

This clone appeared a single time. The J gene is TRBJ1-4, the V gene TRBV7-8, with D possibly matching TRBD1 (5 bases). CDR3 length: 15 residues. Trimming removed 1 base at V and 7 bases at J, with 13 bases between. Germline lookup yields CDR1 SGHVS and CDR2 FQNEAQ. The CDR3 spells CASSLGRLGGEKLFF. The CDR3 DNA sequence: TGTGCCAGCAGCTTAGGGCGGCTCGGGGGTGAAAAACTGTTTTTT.

The gene calls are TRBV6-4 and TRBJ1-1; D remains unclear. CDR3 length: 13 residues. The V gene lost 5 bases and the J gene lost 4 bases, with 11 bases spanning the gap. CDR1 is MRHNA and CDR2 is SNTAGT in the germline V gene. DNA for the CDR3: TGTGCCAGCAGTTACGACGGCGGCACTGAAGCTTTCTTT. This encodes CASSYDGGTEAFF.

V is TRBV5-1 and J is TRBJ2-3; possible D gene TRBD2, 6 bases. The V gene lost 0 bases and the J gene lost 5 bases, with 7 bases spanning the gap. CDR1 SGHRS and CDR2 YFSETQ come from the germline V gene. The CDR3 length is 13 residues. CDR3 in amino acids: CASSLGAGDTQYF. As DNA, the CDR3 is TGCGCCAGCAGCTTGGGAGCGGGAGATACGCAGTATTTT.

V usage is TRBV24-1 and J usage is TRBJ2-3; TRBD2 matches 7 bases. CDR3 length equals 13 residues. CDR1 is KGHDR and CDR2 is SFDVKD in the germline V gene. Germline trimming cut 5 bases from V and 5 bases from J; bases unmatched to any gene: 3. CDR3 nucleotides: TGTGCCACCAGTGGGTGGGGGGGAGATACGCAGTATTTT. This codes for CATSGWGGDTQYF.

The sample holds one count of this clone. The chain joins TRBV4-1 to TRBJ1-1; D ambiguous. Germline V gene data show CDR1 as MGHRA and CDR2 as YSYEKL. The CDR3 totals 14 residues. The V end was cut by 2 bases, the J end by 1 base, with 8 bases between. CDR3 protein: CASSQPGGNTEAFF. The CDR3 nucleotides read TGCGCCAGCAGCCAACCTGGAGGGAACACTGAAGCTTTCTTT.